Below, 2 T cell receptor beta chains from the same sample are listed, as sequenced in a study of blood T cell repertoires in COVID-19. The method was immunoSEQ multiplex PCR; TCRdb's version includes in-frame clones alone and lacks a portion of them. Among 9,500 to 11,000 clones listed, 80% to 90% were seen once. The sequenced sample was peripheral blood. The receptors were sampled from a human donor in a cohort sampled during active COVID-19.

This chain joins TRBV7-9 and TRBJ2-6, with no clear D. Germline assignment: CDR1 SEHNR and CDR2 FQNEAQ (reference sequence). There are 17 residues in the CDR3. Trimming took off 8 bases at V and 0 bases at J, with 17 bases between the two ends. CDR3 amino acids: CASEDTALHSGANVLTF. The CDR3 DNA is TGTGCCAGCGAAGACACGGCCCTTCACTCTGGGGCCAACGTCCTGACTTTC.

The CDR3 nucleotides are TGTGCCAGCAGCGGAAGACAGGGAGTAAGGTACGAGCAGTACTTC. Translated: CASSGRQGVRYEQYF. The V and J genes are TRBV5-6 and TRBJ2-7; 7 bases line up with TRBD1. V dropped 4 bases and J dropped 4; count of bases not matched to a gene: 11. The CDR3 has 15 residues. Germline V gene sequence: CDR1 SGHDT, CDR2 YYEEEE.